This entry concerns a single T cell receptor (beta chain). Antigen unknown. The ends were cut back, 4 bases at V and 2 bases at J, with 9 bases in the middle. CDR1 and CDR2 from the germline V gene are SGHRS and YFSETQ. This CDR3 is built from 14 residues. The sample originates from a study of shared clonotypes between healthy human individuals. Study information: The study used three CD4 naive, three CD4 memory, two CD8 naive and one CD8 memory plate per donor.

Overall study results and limits: Naive subsets generally exceeded memory subsets in estimated richness.

Generated by immunoSEQ multiplex PCR, the TCRdb table keeps only in-frame clones and is missing some. Seen here are hundreds of thousands of clones, 55% to 85% observed once, and the top ten hold more than 1.5%. Sequenced material: memory CD4+ T cells sorted from blood. As for subset: CD45RA-negative fraction. This chain uses TRBV5-1 with TRBJ1-4; no reliable D call. The source of this sequence is a woman in her twenties or thirties in good health. CDR3 nucleotide sequence: TGCGCCAGCAGCAAAGGGATGACTAATGAAAAACTGTTTTTT. Its translation: CASSKGMTNEKLFF.